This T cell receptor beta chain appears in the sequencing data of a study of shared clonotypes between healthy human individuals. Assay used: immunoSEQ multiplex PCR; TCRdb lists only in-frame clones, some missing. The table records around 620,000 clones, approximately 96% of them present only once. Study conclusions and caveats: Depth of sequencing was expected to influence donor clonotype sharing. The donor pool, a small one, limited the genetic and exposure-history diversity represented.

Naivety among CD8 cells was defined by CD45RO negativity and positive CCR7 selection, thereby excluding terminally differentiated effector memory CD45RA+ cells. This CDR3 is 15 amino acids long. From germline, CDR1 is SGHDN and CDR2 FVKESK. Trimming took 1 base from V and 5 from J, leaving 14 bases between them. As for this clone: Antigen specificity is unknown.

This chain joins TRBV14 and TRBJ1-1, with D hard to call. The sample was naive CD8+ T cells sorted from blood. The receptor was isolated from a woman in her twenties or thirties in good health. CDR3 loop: CASSQGVSAWTEAFF. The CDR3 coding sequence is TGTGCCAGCAGCCAAGGGGTCTCGGCGTGGACTGAAGCTTTCTTT.